The source of this TCR beta chain is a study of regulatory T cells in long-lasting Graves disease. At least ten counts were recorded for this clonotype. Its antigen is not known. Arm-PCR with iRepertoire HTBI primers amplified the CDR3 regions for these TCR beta libraries. Via MiXCR, TCRdb re-called the multiplex PCR reads, giving one row per CDR3 protein. The sample includes around 420,000 distinct CDR3 sequences, around 15% of them seen just once. The time point was: newly diagnosed GD, antithyroid drugs for less than 3 months. The authors made the TCR library using RNA they extracted from PBMCs. Into tubes containing EDTA, 8 to 9 milliliters of peripheral blood were drawn. Study outcomes and limitations: Persistent disease exhibited a predilection for TRBV28, TRBJ1-2 and TRBJ2-5.

V dropped 3 bases and J dropped 0 bases, with 11 bases sitting between them. The CDR3 totals 15 residues. Germline-derived CDR1 and CDR2 are SGHAT and FQNNGV. The rearrangement links TRBV11-2 to TRBJ1-2; possibly TRBD1 for D (5 bases). Sequenced material: peripheral blood mononuclear cells (PBMCs), taken at new diagnosis, from a patient treated with antithyroid drugs. The source is a female donor with Graves disease. The CDR3 DNA sequence: TGTGCCAGCAGCTTTGGGACCGCTACTAACTATGGCTACACCTTC. It is translated as CASSFGTATNYGYTF.